One sample yielded the 30 T cell receptor beta chains listed below, sequenced in a study of PD-1 blockade in mismatch repair-deficient tumors. Here immunoSEQ multiplex PCR was the method, and the copy in TCRdb shows in-frame clones only, minus some. The top ten hold 12% of the sample, which has around 130,000 clones, approximately 91% seen once. Sample: peripheral blood, taken approximately 70 weeks after starting pembrolizumab. The origin of the receptors is an adult with mismatch repair-deficient cancer.

This chain links TRBV7-9 with TRBJ1-1; D is undetermined. V dropped 2 bases and J dropped 0 bases, with 16 bases sitting between them. The germline gives CDR1 SEHNR, CDR2 FQNEAQ (reference sequence). The CDR3 sequence is 17 residues long. CDR3 sequence (DNA): TGTGCCAGCAGCTTAAACTTTCGAGGGAGAATGAACACTGAAGCTTTCTTT. Protein: CASSLNFRGRMNTEAFF.

V and J are TRBV12-5 and TRBJ2-4; 9 bases agree with TRBD1. V gave up 9 bases and J gave up 2 bases; unmatched junction bases: 5. Germline values: CDR1 LGHNT, CDR2 FRNRAP. This CDR3 is built from 14 residues. The CDR3 DNA reads TGTGCTAGCCCGGACAGGGGTTCCAAAAACATTCAGTACTTC. As protein: CASPDRGSKNIQYF.

The genes are TRBV7-9 and TRBJ2-3, with D hard to call. Germline CDR1 and CDR2: SEHNR and FQNEAQ (reference sequence). Trimming shortened V by 1 base and J by 1 base, and 9 bases separated the two germline ends. CDR3 length: 15 amino acids. CDR3 in amino acids: CASSLVLVGTDTQYF. The CDR3 DNA is TGTGCCAGCAGCTTAGTCTTGGTAGGCACAGATACGCAGTATTTT.

The V gene is TRBV19, the J gene TRBJ2-1; D is undetermined. Germline-derived CDR1 and CDR2 are LNHDA and SQIVND (reference sequence). Trimming took off 1 base at V and 7 bases at J, with 11 bases between the two ends. The CDR3 has 14 amino acids. The CDR3 sequence: CASSIGRRDNEQFF. CDR3 sequence (DNA): TGTGCCAGTAGTATAGGGAGAAGGGATAATGAGCAGTTCTTC.

This clone was counted only a few times. V usage is TRBV2 and J usage is TRBJ2-7; D gene ambiguous. V lost 5 bases and J lost 10, with 9 bases in between. The germline CDR1 and CDR2 sequences are SNHLY and FYNNEI. The CDR3 runs 10 residues. CDR3 in amino acids: CASSWGYQYF. The CDR3 nucleotides are TGTGCCAGCAGTTGGGGATACCAGTACTTC.

V gene TRBV5-1 combines with J gene TRBJ1-1; 7 nucleotides line up with TRBD1. Germline values: CDR1 SGHRS, CDR2 YFSETQ. With 0 bases clipped from V and 10 bases from J, the junction kept 9 bases outside the gene matches. The CDR3 is 14 amino acids. The CDR3 is CASSLEGQGGRAFF. The CDR3 coding sequence is TGCGCCAGCAGCTTGGAGGGGCAGGGGGGCAGAGCTTTCTTT.

The chain has TRBV27 and TRBJ2-1, with TRBD2 matching 8 bases. Losses at the gene ends were 1 base for V and 0 bases for J; bases not matched to a gene: 2. In germline, CDR1 is MNHEY, CDR2 SMNVEV (reference sequence). CDR3 length: 16 amino acids. The CDR3 region has the DNA TGTGCCAGCAGTTTATTCGGGAGGGCCTCCTACAATGAGCAGTTCTTC. Translating it yields CASSLFGRASYNEQFF.

The rearrangement uses TRBV10-2 and TRBJ2-6; D remains unclear. V was trimmed by 2 bases and J by 2 bases, leaving 4 bases between them. The CDR3 sequence is 14 residues long. CDR1 WSHSY and CDR2 SAAADI come from the germline V gene. The CDR3 DNA is TGCGCCAGCAGTGAGAATCCTGGGGCCAACGTCCTGACTTTC. Translating gives CASSENPGANVLTF.

The chain links TRBV13 to TRBJ2-2, with TRBD2 matching 8 bases. Losses at the gene ends were 6 bases for V and 4 bases for J; bases not matched to a gene: 10. Germline V gene lookup returns CDR1 PRHDT and CDR2 FYEKMQ (reference sequence). CDR3 size: 16 residues. The CDR3 DNA is TGTGCCAGCAGTTCCCCGGGAGGGCCGGGCACCGGGGAGCTGTTTTTT. Its translation: CASSSPGGPGTGELFF.

In this sample, this clone turned up a few times. The genes are TRBV10-2 and TRBJ2-2; TRBD2 agrees at 11 bases. The CDR3 is made up of 16 amino acids. CDR1 is WSHSY, CDR2 SAAADI, per germline. With V trimmed by 4 bases and J by 7 bases, 8 bases remained unmatched. This CDR3 is CASSAGTSGSFGELFF. The CDR3 DNA is TGCGCCAGCAGTGCGGGTACTAGCGGGAGTTTCGGGGAGCTGTTTTTT.

The V call is TRBV5-1, the J call TRBJ2-7, with 12 bases lining up with TRBD1. The germline V gene encodes CDR1 SGHRS and CDR2 YFSETQ. The CDR3 has 15 amino acids. J lost 6 bases, V lost 2 bases, and 6 bases had no gene match. CDR3 DNA sequence: TGCGCCAGCAGCTTAGACGGGACAGGGGGCCGCGAGCAGTACTTC. Translation gives CASSLDGTGGREQYF.

The chain couples TRBV5-6 to TRBJ1-5; no clear D. This CDR3 has 13 amino acids. Germline V gene lookup returns CDR1 SGHDT and CDR2 YYEEEE. V lost 0 bases to trimming and J lost 9 bases, with 10 bases between them. CDR3 region: CASSLGGLGPQHF. The CDR3 bases are TGTGCCAGCAGCTTGGGGGGTTTGGGGCCCCAGCATTTT.

The gene calls are TRBV7-2 and TRBJ2-3, with 8 bases identical to TRBD2. J gave up 2 bases and V 1 base, and 5 bases lay outside the gene matches. The CDR3 runs to 16 residues. Germline loops: CDR1 SGHTA, CDR2 FQGNSA. CDR3: CASSLVPREDTDTQYF. The CDR3 nucleotides are TGTGCCAGCAGCTTAGTACCGCGGGAGGACACAGATACGCAGTATTTT.

CDR3 in amino acids: CASRRGAGVYTDTQYF. The CDR3 DNA follows: TGTGCCAGCAGACGGGGGGCGGGAGTTTACACAGATACGCAGTATTTT. The rearrangement uses TRBV27 and TRBJ2-3; D is possibly TRBD2 (7 bases). CDR3 length: 16 amino acids. Between the trimmed V and J ends, which lost 6 bases and 2 bases, there was a span of 18 bases. CDR1 is MNHEY, CDR2 SMNVEV, per germline (reference sequence).

This clone turned up a few times. CDR3 region: CASDSARTDTQYF. The CDR3 DNA follows: TGTGCCAGCGATTCAGCTCGCACAGATACGCAGTATTTT. The chain carries TRBV6-1 and TRBJ2-3; D unresolved. Germline V gives CDR1 MNHNS, CDR2 SASEGT. Between the trimmed V and J ends, which lost 8 bases and 1 base, there was a span of 10 bases. The CDR3 spans 13 residues.

The chain joins TRBV27 to TRBJ2-7; the D gene is possibly TRBD1 (7 bases). The CDR3 runs to 13 residues. Trimming shortened V by 2 bases and J by 6 bases, and 11 bases separated the two germline ends. Per the germline V gene, CDR1 is MNHEY and CDR2 is SMNVEV (reference sequence). This chain's CDR3 is CASSLGGGGEQYF. As DNA, the CDR3 is TGTGCCAGCAGTTTAGGAGGGGGCGGCGAGCAGTACTTC.

V and J are TRBV5-1 and TRBJ2-5; D might be TRBD2 (7 bases). The V end was cut by 1 base, the J end by 2 bases, with 9 bases between. The CDR3 length is 14 residues. The germline CDR1 and CDR2 sequences are SGHRS and YFSETQ. The CDR3 loop is CASSLRGGQETQYF. The CDR3 DNA reads TGCGCCAGCAGCTTGAGGGGGGGACAAGAGACCCAGTACTTC.

This rearrangement joins TRBV9 to TRBJ1-2, with D unresolved. This CDR3 is built from 14 residues. V lost 5 bases and J 0 bases, leaving 11 bases between the germline ends. Germline values: CDR1 SGDLS, CDR2 YYNGEE. The chain's CDR3 is CASSTAPANYGYTF. The CDR3 coding sequence is TGTGCCAGCAGTACAGCACCAGCTAACTATGGCTACACCTTC.

This sequence joins TRBV5-6 and TRBJ2-5; 7 bases align to TRBD2. The V gene end was trimmed by 4 bases and the J gene end by 4 bases; junction bases not matched to a gene: 13. Germline V gene lookup returns CDR1 SGHDT and CDR2 YYEEEE. There are 16 residues in the CDR3. The CDR3 region has the DNA TGTGCCAGCAGCACGGGGGGTCTAACCTCTGTAGAGACCCAGTACTTC. As protein: CASSTGGLTSVETQYF. Supplemented by reference TRBV5-6 and TRBJ2-5, the full variable domain reads DAGVTQSPTHLIKTRGQQVTLRCSPKSGHDTVSWYQQALGQGPQFIFQYYEEEERQRGNFPDRFSGHQFPNYSSELNVNALLLGDSALYLCASSTGGLTSVETQYFGPGTRLLVL.

The chain is built from TRBV6-6 and TRBJ2-1, with 11 bases identical to TRBD1. CDR1 MNHNY and CDR2 SVGAGI come from the germline V gene (reference sequence). CDR3 size: 15 residues. Trimming removed 6 bases from V and 4 bases from J; junction bases left unmatched: 5. CDR3 sequence (DNA): TGTGCCAGCAGCCCCGGACAGGGGGCTTACAATGAGCAGTTCTTC. Translated: CASSPGQGAYNEQFF.

This clone is a singleton in its sample. V usage is TRBV19 and J usage is TRBJ2-7, with D possibly being TRBD1 (5 bases). This CDR3 contains 16 residues. V was cut by 3 bases and J by 0 bases, with 15 bases left in between. From germline, CDR1 is LNHDA and CDR2 SQIVND (reference sequence). CDR3 sequence (DNA): TGTGCCAGTAGTATTTTCTTGACAGAGCTCTCCTACGAGCAGTACTTC. Amino acid sequence: CASSIFLTELSYEQYF.

The chain uses TRBV27 and TRBJ2-5; the match to TRBD1 covers 9 bases. The germline V gene encodes CDR1 MNHEY and CDR2 SMNVEV (reference sequence). Germline trimming cut 6 bases from V and 1 base from J; bases unmatched to any gene: 9. CDR3 size: 16 residues. CDR3 sequence (DNA): TGTGCCAGCAGCCATATTGCGGGACAGGGCCAAGAGACCCAGTACTTC. This codes for CASSHIAGQGQETQYF.

This chain joins TRBV5-5 and TRBJ1-4, with 7 bases fitting TRBD1. The ends lost 6 bases at V and 4 bases at J; junction bases unmatched: 9. This CDR3 spans 15 amino acids. The germline CDR1 and CDR2 sequences are SGHKS and YYEKEE (reference sequence). In DNA form, the CDR3 reads TGTGCCAGCACCCACCGGGACAGACTTAATGAAAAACTGTTTTTT. Translated: CASTHRDRLNEKLFF.

The chain links TRBV7-9 to TRBJ2-3, with 11 bases that match TRBD2. This CDR3 spans 16 amino acids. V shed 4 bases and J 4 bases; nucleotides not matched to a gene: 7. CDR1 is SEHNR and CDR2 is FQNEAQ in the germline V gene (reference sequence). This chain's CDR3 is CASSSRLAGPPDTQYF. CDR3 bases: TGTGCCAGCAGCTCCCGACTAGCGGGACCCCCAGATACGCAGTATTTT.

The chain combines TRBV28 with TRBJ2-7, with TRBD1 as a possible D gene (5 bases). The V end was cut by 5 bases, the J end by 3 bases, with 8 bases between. Looked up from germline, CDR1 is MDHEN and CDR2 is SYDVKM. This CDR3 has 12 residues. Here the CDR3 DNA reads TGTGCCAGCAGTAAGGGGTTCTACGAGCAGTACTTC. This sequence encodes CASSKGFYEQYF.

The chain recombines TRBV2 with TRBJ2-1; perhaps TRBD2 as D (5 bases). This CDR3 is 14 amino acids long. Trimming removed 6 bases from V and 3 bases from J, with 12 bases in between. The V gene's germline CDR1 is SNHLY and CDR2 FYNNEI. CDR3 in amino acids: CASRAYEGYNEQFF. The CDR3 nucleotides read TGTGCCAGCAGGGCCTATGAGGGCTACAATGAGCAGTTCTTC.

The CDR3 nucleotides are TGTGCCAGCAGCCTTGGTCTAGCGAGGCAGTTCTTC. Protein product: CASSLGLARQFF. The V call is TRBV6-1, the J call TRBJ2-1, with a weak D call TRBD2 (6 bases). The CDR3 loop spans 12 amino acids. The V gene lost 6 bases and the J gene lost 12 bases, with 15 bases spanning the gap. Germline V gives CDR1 MNHNS, CDR2 SASEGT.

This clone was found a few times. V gene TRBV5-1 combines with J gene TRBJ2-7; 8 nucleotides match TRBD1. Per germline, CDR1 SGHRS and CDR2 YFSETQ. J lost 7 bases, V lost 3 bases, and 6 bases had no gene match. This CDR3 spans 13 amino acids. CDR3 sequence: CASSSQGAREQYF. The CDR3 nucleotides are TGCGCCAGCAGCTCGCAGGGGGCGCGGGAGCAGTACTTC.

The chain employs TRBV4-1 and TRBJ1-1; a possible D gene is TRBD1 (6 bases). CDR1 is MGHRA, CDR2 YSYEKL, per germline. This CDR3 spans 16 amino acids. V was cut by 0 bases and J by 2 bases, with 13 bases left in between. The CDR3 reads CASSQDKSDSNTEAFF. CDR3 DNA sequence: TGCGCCAGCAGCCAAGATAAGTCGGACAGTAACACTGAAGCTTTCTTT.

J is TRBJ2-7 and V is TRBV27; the D gene is possibly TRBD2 (6 bases). The V gene's germline CDR1 is MNHEY and CDR2 SMNVEV (reference sequence). The CDR3 is 14 residues long. Trimming stripped 4 bases from V and 3 bases from J, with 13 bases between. The CDR3 protein is CASSSYTSSYEQYF. In nucleotides, the CDR3 is TGTGCCAGCAGTTCATATACTAGCAGCTACGAGCAGTACTTC.